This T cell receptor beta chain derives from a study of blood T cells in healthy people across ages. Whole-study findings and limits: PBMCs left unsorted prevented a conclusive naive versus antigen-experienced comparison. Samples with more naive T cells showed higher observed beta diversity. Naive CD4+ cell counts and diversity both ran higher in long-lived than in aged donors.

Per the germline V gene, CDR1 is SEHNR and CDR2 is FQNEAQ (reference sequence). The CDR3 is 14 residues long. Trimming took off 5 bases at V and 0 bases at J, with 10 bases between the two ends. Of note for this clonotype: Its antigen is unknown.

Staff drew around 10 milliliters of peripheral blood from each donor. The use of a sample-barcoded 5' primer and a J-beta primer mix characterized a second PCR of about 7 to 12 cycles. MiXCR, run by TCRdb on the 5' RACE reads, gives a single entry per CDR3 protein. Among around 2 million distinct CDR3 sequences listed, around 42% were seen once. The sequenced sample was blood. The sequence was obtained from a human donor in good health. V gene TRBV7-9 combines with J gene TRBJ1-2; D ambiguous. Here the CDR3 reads CASSKDLTNYGYTF. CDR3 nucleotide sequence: TGTGCCAGCAGCAAGGATTTAACTAACTATGGCTACACCTTC. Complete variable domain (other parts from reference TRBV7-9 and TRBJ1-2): DTGVSQNPRHKITKRGQNVTFRCDPISEHNRLYWYRQTLGQGPEFLTYFQNEAQLEKSRLLSDRFSAERPKGSFSTLEIQRTEQGDSAMYLCASSKDLTNYGYTFGSGTRLTVV.